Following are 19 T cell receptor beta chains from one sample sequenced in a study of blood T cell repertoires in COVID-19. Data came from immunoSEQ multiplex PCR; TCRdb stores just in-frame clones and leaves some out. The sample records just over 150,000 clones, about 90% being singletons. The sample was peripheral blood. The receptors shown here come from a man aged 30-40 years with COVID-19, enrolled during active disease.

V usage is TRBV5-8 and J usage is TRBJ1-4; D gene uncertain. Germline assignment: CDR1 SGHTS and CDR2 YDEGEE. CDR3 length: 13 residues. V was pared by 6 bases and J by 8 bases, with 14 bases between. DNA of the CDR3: TGTGCCAGCACCACTGGCGTGAGGGAAAAACTGTTTTTT. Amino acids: CASTTGVREKLFF.

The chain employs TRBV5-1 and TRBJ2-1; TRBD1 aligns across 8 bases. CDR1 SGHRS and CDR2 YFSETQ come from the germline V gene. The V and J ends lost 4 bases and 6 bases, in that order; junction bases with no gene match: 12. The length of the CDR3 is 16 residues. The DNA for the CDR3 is TGCGCCAGCAGCGACTACCGGGGACAGGTTACCAATGAGCAGTTCTTC. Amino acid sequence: CASSDYRGQVTNEQFF.

CDR3 sequence reads: CASAASRLGNQPQHF. The CDR3 bases are TGTGCCAGCGCCGCCTCCAGACTGGGCAATCAGCCCCAGCATTTT. V gene TRBV6-5 combines with J gene TRBJ1-5; D is unresolved. Deletions cut 8 bases from V and 2 bases from J, with 16 bases between. This CDR3 contains 15 residues. Germline lookup yields CDR1 MNHEY and CDR2 SVGAGI.

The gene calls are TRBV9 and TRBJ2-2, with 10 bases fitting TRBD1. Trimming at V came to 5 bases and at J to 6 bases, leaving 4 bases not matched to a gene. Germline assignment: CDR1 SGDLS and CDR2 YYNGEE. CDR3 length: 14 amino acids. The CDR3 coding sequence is TGTGCCAGCAGGACAGGGGGCTTATCCGGGGAGCTGTTTTTT. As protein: CASRTGGLSGELFF.

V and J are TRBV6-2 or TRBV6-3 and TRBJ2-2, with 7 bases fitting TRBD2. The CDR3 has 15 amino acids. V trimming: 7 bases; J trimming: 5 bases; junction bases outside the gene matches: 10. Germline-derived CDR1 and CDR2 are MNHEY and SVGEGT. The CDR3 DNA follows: TGTGCCAGCATCCCTGGGGGGGGAGGAACCGGGGAGCTGTTTTTT. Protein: CASIPGGGGTGELFF.

CDR3 in amino acids: CASSISGRAGTGELFF. CDR3 nucleotide sequence: TGTGCCAGTAGTATTTCGGGCAGGGCCGGTACCGGGGAGCTGTTTTTT. The chain recombines TRBV19 with TRBJ2-2; weak D call: TRBD1 (5 bases). From germline, CDR1 is LNHDA and CDR2 SQIVND (reference sequence). V gave up 3 bases and J gave up 5 bases, with 16 bases separating them. The CDR3 is 16 residues long.

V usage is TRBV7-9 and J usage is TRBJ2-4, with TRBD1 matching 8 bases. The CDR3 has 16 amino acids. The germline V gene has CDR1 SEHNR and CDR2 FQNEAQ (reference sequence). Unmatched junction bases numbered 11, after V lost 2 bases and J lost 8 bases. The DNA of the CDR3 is TGTGCCAGCAGCTTATTGACAGGGGCGGAGGTTGACATTCAGTACTTC. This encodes CASSLLTGAEVDIQYF.

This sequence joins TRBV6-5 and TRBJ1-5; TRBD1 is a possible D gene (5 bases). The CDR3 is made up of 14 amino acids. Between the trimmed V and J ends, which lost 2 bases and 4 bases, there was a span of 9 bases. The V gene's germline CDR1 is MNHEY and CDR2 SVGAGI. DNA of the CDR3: TGTGCCAGCAGTTACAGGGGCCCAAATCAGCCCCAGCATTTT. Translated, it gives CASSYRGPNQPQHF.

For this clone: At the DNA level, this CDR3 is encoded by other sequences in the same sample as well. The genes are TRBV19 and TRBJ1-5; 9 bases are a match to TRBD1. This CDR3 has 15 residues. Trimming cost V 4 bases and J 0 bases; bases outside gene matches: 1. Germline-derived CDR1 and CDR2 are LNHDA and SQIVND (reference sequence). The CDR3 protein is CASSRQGDSNQPQHF. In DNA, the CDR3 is TGTGCCAGTAGTAGACAGGGGGATAGCAATCAGCCCCAGCATTTT.

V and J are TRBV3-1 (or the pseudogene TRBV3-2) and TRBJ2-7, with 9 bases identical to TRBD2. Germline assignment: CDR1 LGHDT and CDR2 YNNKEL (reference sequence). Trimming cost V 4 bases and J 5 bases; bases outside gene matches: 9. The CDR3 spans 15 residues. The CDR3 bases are TGTGCCAGCAGCCCCTTCGAAGGGACTAGCAACGAGCAGTACTTC. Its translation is CASSPFEGTSNEQYF.

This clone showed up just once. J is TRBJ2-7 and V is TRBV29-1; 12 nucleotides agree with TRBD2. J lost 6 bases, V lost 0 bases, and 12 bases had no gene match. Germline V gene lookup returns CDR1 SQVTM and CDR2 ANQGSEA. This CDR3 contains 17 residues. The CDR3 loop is CSVEDGTSGSSKREQYF. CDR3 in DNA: TGCAGCGTTGAAGACGGGACTAGCGGGTCTTCCAAGCGCGAGCAGTACTTC.

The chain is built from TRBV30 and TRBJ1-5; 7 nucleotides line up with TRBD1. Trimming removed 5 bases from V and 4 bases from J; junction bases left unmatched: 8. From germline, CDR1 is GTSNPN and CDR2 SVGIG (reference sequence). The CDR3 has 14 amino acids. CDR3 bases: TGTGCCTGGGCGACAGGGTCGGGAAATCAGCCCCAGCATTTT. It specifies CAWATGSGNQPQHF.

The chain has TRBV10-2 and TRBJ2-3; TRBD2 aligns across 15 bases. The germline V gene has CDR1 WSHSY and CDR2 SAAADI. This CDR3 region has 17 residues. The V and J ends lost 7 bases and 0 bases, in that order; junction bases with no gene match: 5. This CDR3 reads CASTGLAGGLSTDTQYF. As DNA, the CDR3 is TGCGCCAGCACCGGACTAGCGGGGGGGCTAAGCACAGATACGCAGTATTTT.

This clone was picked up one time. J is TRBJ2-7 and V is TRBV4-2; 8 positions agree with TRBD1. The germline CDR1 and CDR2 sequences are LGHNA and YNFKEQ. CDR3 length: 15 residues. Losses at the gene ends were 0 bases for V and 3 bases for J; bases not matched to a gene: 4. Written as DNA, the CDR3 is TGTGCCAGCAGCCAAGATAGACAGGGGTTCTACGAGCAGTACTTC. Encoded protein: CASSQDRQGFYEQYF.

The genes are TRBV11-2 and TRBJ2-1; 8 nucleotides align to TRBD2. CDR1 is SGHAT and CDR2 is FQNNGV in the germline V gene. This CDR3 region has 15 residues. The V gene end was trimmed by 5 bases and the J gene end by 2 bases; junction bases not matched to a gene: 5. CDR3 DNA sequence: TGTGCCAGCAGCCCAAGCGGGAGCCCCTACAATGAGCAGTTCTTC. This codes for CASSPSGSPYNEQFF.

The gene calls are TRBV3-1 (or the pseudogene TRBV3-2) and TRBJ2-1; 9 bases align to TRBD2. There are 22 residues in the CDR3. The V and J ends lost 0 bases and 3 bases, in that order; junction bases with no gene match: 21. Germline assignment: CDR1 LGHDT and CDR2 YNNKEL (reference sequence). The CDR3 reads CASSQDRGGSGRKRLSYNEQFF. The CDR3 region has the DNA TGTGCCAGCAGCCAAGATAGGGGGGGTAGCGGGAGAAAAAGATTGAGCTACAATGAGCAGTTCTTC.

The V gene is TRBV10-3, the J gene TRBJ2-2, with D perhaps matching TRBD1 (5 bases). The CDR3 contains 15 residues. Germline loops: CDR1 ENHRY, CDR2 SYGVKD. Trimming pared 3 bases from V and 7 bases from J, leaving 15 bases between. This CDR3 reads CAISDDRSIIGELFF. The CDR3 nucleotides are TGTGCCATCAGTGACGACAGAAGTATTATCGGGGAGCTGTTTTTT.

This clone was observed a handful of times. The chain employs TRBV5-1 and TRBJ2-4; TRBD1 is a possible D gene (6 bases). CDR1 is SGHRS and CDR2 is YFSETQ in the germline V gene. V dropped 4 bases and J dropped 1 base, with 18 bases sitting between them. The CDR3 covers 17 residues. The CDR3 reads CASSPTFNREAKNIQYF. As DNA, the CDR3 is TGCGCCAGCAGCCCCACGTTTAACAGGGAGGCCAAAAACATTCAGTACTTC. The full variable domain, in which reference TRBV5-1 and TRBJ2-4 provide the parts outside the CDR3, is KAGVTQTPRYLIKTRGQQVTLSCSPISGHRSVSWYQQTPGQGLQFLFEYFSETQRNKGNFPGRFSGRQFSNSRSEMNVSTLELGDSALYLCASSPTFNREAKNIQYFGAGTRLSVL.

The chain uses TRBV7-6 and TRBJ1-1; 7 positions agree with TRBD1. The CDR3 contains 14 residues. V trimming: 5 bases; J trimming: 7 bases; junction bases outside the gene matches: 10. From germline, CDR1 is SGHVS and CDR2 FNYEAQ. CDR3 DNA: TGTGCCAGCAGCCCCACCCCGGGACAGATTGAAGCTTTCTTT. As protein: CASSPTPGQIEAFF.